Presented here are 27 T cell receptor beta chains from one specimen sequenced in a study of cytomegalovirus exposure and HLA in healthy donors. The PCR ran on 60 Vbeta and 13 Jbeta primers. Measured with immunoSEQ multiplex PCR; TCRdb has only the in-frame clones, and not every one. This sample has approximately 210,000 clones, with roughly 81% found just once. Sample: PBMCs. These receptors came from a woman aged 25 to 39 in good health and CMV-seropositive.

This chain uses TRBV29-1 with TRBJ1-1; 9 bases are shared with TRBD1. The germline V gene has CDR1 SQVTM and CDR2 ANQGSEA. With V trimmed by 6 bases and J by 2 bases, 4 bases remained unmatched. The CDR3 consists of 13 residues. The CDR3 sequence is CSVRTGVNTEAFF. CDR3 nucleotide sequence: TGCAGCGTCCGGACAGGGGTAAACACTGAAGCTTTCTTT.

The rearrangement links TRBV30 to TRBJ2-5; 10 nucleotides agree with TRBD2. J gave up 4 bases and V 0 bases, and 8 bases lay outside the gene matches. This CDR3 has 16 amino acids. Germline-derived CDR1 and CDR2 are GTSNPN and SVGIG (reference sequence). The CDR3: CAWSVGSGGAGETQYF. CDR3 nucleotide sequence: TGTGCCTGGAGTGTAGGAAGCGGGGGGGCGGGAGAGACCCAGTACTTC. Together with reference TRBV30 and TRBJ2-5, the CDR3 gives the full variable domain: SQTIHQWPATLVQPVGSPLSLECTVEGTSNPNLYWYRQAAGRGLQLLFYSVGIGQISSEVPQNLSASRPQDRQFILSSKKLLLSDSGFYLCAWSVGSGGAGETQYFGPGTRLLVL.

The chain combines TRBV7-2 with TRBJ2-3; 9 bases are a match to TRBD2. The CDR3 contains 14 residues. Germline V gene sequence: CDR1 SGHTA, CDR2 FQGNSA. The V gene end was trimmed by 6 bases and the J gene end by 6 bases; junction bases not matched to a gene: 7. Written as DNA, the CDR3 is TGTGCCAGCAGTCCGCGGACTAGCGAGGATACGCAGTATTTT. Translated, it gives CASSPRTSEDTQYF.

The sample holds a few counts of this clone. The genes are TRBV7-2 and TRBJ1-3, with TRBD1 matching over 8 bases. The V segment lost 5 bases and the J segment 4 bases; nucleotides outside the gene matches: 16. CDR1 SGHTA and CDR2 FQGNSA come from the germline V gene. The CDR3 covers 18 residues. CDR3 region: CASSPWTGRVEGGNTIYF. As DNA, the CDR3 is TGTGCCAGCAGCCCTTGGACAGGGCGAGTTGAAGGAGGAAACACCATATATTTT. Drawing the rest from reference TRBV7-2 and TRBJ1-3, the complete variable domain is GAGVSQSPSNKVTEKGKDVELRCDPISGHTALYWYRQSLGQGLEFLIYFQGNSAPDKSGLPSDRFSAERTGGSVSTLTIQRTQQEDSAVYLCASSPWTGRVEGGNTIYFGEGSWLTVV.

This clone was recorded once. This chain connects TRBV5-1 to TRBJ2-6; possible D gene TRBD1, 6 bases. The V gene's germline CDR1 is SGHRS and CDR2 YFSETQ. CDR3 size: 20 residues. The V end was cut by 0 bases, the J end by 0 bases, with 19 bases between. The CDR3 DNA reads TGCGCCAGCAGCTTGGCCCAGGGGATAGGGACGGTCTCTGGGGCCAACGTCCTGACTTTC. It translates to CASSLAQGIGTVSGANVLTF.

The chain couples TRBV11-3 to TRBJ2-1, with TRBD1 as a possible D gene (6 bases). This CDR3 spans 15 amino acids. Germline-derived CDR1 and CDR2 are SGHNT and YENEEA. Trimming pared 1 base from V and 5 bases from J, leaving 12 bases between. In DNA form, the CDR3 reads TGTGCCAGCAGCTTAGCAGGCAGGGGTCACAATGAGCAGTTCTTC. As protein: CASSLAGRGHNEQFF.

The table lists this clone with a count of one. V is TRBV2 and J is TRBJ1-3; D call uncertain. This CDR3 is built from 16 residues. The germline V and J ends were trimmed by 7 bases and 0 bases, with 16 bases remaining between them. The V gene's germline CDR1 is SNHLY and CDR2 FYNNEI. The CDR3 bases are TGTGCCAGCACCACTTACGTCCTAAACTCTGGAAACACCATATATTTT. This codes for CASTTYVLNSGNTIYF.

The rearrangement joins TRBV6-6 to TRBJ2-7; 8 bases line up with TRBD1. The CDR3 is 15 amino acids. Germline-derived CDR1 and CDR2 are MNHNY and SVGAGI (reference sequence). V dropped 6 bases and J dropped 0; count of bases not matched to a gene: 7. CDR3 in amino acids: CASRRQGAHSYEQYF. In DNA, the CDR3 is TGTGCCAGCAGGCGCCAGGGGGCTCACTCCTACGAGCAGTACTTC.

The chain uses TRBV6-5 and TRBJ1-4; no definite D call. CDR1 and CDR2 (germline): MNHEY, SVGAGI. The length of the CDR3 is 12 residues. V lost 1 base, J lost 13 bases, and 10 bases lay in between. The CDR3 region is CASSYYNLRLFF. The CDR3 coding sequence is TGTGCCAGCAGTTACTATAACTTGAGACTGTTTTTT.

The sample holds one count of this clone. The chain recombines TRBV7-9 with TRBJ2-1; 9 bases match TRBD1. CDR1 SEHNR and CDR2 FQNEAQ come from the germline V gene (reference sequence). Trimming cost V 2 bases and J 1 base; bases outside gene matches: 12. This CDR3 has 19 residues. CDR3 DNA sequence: TGTGCCAGCAGCTTATTGGGACAGGGCAATTGGAAGTCCTACAATGAGCAGTTCTTC. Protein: CASSLLGQGNWKSYNEQFF.

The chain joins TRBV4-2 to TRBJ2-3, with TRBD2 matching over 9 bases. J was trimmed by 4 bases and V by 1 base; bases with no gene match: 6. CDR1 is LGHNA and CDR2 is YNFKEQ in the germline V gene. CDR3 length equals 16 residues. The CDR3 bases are TGTGCCAGCAGCCAAGGGGATAGCGGGGGCCCAGATACGCAGTATTTT. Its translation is CASSQGDSGGPDTQYF.

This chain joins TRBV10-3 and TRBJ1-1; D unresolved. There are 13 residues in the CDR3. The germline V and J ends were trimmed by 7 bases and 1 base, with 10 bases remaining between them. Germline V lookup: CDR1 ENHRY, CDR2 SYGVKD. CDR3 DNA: TGTGCCATCACCTCCCACAAGAACACTGAAGCTTTCTTT. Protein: CAITSHKNTEAFF.

DNA of the CDR3: TGTGCCAGCAGCTCCCACGGGACTAGCGGGAGGGCCTCGGCCAATGAGCAGTTCTTC. Translated: CASSSHGTSGRASANEQFF. The chain is built from TRBV7-3 and TRBJ2-1, with 16 bases that match TRBD2. This CDR3 comprises 19 residues. Trimming at V came to 4 bases and at J to 6 bases, leaving 12 bases not matched to a gene. The germline CDR1 and CDR2 sequences are SGHTA and FQGTGA. The whole variable domain, filled in from reference TRBV7-3 and TRBJ2-1, reads GAGVSQTPSNKVTEKGKYVELRCDPISGHTALYWYRQSLGQGPEFLIYFQGTGAADDSGLPNDRFFAVRPEGSVSTLKIQRTERGDSAVYLCASSSHGTSGRASANEQFFGPGTRLTVL.

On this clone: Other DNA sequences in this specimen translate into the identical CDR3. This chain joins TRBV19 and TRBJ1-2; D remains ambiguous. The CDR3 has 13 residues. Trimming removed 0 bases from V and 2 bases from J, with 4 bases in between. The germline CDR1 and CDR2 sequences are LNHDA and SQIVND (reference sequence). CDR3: CASSIDRNYGYTF. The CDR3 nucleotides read TGTGCCAGTAGTATAGACAGAAACTATGGCTACACCTTC.

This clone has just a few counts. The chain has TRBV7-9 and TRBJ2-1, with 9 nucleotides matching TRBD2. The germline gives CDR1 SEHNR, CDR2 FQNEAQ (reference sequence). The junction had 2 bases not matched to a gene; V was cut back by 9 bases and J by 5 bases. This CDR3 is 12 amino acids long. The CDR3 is CASRLADNEQFF. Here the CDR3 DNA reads TGTGCCAGTAGACTAGCGGACAATGAGCAGTTCTTC.

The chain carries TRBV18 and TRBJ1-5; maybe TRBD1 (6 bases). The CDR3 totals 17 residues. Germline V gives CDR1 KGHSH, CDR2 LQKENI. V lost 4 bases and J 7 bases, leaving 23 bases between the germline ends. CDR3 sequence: CASSQGPSGTSGQPQHF. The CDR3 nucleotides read TGTGCCAGCTCACAAGGCCCATCCGGGACATCCGGACAGCCCCAGCATTTT.

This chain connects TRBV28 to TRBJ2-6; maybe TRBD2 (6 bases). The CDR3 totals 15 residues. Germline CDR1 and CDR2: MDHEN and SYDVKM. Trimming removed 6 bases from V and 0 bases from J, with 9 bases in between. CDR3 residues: CASSPRGSGANVLTF. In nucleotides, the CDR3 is TGTGCCAGCAGCCCGCGGGGCTCTGGGGCCAACGTCCTGACTTTC.

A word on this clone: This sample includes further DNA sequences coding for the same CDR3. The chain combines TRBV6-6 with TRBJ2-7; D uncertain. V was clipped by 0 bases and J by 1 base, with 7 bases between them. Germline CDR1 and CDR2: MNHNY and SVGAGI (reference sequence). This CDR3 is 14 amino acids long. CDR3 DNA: TGTGCCAGCAGTTACTCTGGCGGTTCCTACGAGCAGTACTTC. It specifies CASSYSGGSYEQYF.

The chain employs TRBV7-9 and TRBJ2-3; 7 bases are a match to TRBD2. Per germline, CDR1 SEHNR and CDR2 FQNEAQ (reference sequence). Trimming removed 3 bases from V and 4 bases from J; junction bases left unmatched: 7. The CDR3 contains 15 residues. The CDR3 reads CASSFVAGLADTQYF. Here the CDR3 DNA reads TGTGCCAGCAGCTTCGTAGCGGGTTTAGCAGATACGCAGTATTTT. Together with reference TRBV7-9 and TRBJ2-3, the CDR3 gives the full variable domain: DTGVSQNPRHKITKRGQNVTFRCDPISEHNRLYWYRQTLGQGPEFLTYFQNEAQLEKSRLLSDRFSAERPKGSFSTLEIQRTEQGDSAMYLCASSFVAGLADTQYFGPGTRLTVL.

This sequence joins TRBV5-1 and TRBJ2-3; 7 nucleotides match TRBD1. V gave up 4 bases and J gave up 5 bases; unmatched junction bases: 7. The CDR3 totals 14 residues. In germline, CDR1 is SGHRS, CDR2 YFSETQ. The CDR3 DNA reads TGCGCCAGCAGCCGAAATACAGGGGTAGATACGCAGTATTTT. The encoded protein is CASSRNTGVDTQYF.

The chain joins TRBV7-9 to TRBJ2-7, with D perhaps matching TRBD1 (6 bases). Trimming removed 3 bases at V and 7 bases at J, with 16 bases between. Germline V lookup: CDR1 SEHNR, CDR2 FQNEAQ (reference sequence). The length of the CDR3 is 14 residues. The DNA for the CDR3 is TGTGCCAGCAGCTTCACAGGGAACGTGCATGAGCAGTACTTC. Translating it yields CASSFTGNVHEQYF.

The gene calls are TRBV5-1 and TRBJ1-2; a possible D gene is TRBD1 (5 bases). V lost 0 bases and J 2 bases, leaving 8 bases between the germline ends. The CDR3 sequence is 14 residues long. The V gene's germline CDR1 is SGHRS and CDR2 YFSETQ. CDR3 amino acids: CASSLEAGNYGYTF. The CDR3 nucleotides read TGCGCCAGCAGCTTGGAGGCAGGGAACTATGGCTACACCTTC.

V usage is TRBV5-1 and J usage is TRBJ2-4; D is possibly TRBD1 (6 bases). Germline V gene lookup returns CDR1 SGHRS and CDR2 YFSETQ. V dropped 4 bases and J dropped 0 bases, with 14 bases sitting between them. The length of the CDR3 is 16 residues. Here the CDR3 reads CASSPGQILAKNIQYF. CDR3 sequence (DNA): TGCGCCAGCAGCCCCGGACAGATCTTAGCCAAAAACATTCAGTACTTC.

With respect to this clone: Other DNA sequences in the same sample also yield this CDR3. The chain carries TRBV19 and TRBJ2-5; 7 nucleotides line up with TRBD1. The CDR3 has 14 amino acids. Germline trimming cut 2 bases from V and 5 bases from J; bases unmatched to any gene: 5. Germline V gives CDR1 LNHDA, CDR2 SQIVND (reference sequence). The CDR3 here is CASSIRQGGETQYF. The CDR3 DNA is TGTGCCAGTAGTATAAGACAGGGCGGTGAGACCCAGTACTTC.

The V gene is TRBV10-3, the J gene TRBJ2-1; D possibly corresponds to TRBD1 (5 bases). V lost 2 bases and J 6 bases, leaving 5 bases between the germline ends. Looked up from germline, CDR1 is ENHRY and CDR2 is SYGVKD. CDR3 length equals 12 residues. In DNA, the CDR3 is TGTGCCATCAGTGAGGGGGCCAATGAGCAGTTCTTC. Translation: CAISEGANEQFF.

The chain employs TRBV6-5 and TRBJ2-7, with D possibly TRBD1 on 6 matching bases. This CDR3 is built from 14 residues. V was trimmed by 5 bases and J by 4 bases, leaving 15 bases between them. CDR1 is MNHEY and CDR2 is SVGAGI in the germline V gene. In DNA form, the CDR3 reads TGTGCCAGCAGTCCCCGGGACAACCTATACGAGCAGTACTTC. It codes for CASSPRDNLYEQYF.

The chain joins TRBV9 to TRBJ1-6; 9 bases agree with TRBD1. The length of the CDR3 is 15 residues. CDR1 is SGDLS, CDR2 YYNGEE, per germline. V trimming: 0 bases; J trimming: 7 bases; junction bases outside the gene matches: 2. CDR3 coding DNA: TGTGCCAGCAGCGTAGCAACAGGGGGCAATTCACCCCTCCACTTT. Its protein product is CASSVATGGNSPLHF.